Sequencing of this TCR beta chain was carried out in a study of cytomegalovirus exposure and HLA in healthy donors. Regarding the study as a whole: The study designated some 180 TCR beta chains cytomegalovirus-associated.

V dropped 7 bases and J dropped 9 bases, with 20 bases sitting between them. From germline, CDR1 is SGDLS and CDR2 YYNGEE. The CDR3 length is 14 residues. Regarding this clone: Its antigen remains unidentified.

Use of 60 Vbeta and 13 Jbeta primers characterized the PCR. Profiled with immunoSEQ multiplex PCR; TCRdb holds only in-frame clones, not every one. The sample lists some 90,000 clones, around 75% occurring once. The TCR originated in a man between 35 and 55 years old in good health and CMV-seronegative. The chain combines TRBV9 with TRBJ2-1; the D gene is possibly TRBD1 (6 bases). Sequencing was carried out using PBMCs. The DNA for the CDR3 is TGTGCCAGCGGATCAAAAGGGGGAACTAGTGAGCAGTTCTTC. This translates into CASGSKGGTSEQFF.